This T cell receptor beta chain was identified during a study of CD8 T cells in ankylosing spondylitis (dated by TCRdb to 2016 to 2017). Regarding the research as a whole: The study profiled T cell receptor beta repertoires in healthy donors and ankylosing spondylitis patients to find disease-linked TCR variants. The full study cohort was made up of about 25 ankylosing spondylitis patients and 95 to 130 healthy donors. Samples of peripheral blood were taken, and for ankylosing spondylitis patients, synovial fluid was collected as well. Overall results and qualifications from the work: A CD8+ phenotype was shown by the disease-linked clones, which were found at relatively low frequencies in peripheral blood. Some motif variants were previously reported in synovial fluid and blood of reactive arthritis patients, suggesting common disease-initiation mechanisms. The disease-linked clones were reported to be significantly enriched in matched synovial fluid samples from ankylosing spondylitis patients. A TCR beta motif of several highly homologous amino acid variants appeared characteristic of blood from ankylosing spondylitis patients.

In its sample, this clonotype was seen a few times. This receptor's antigen is unknown. No much larger clone exists at a distance of one base, and base qualities are not known. TCRdb records Illumina HiSeq 2500 as the sequencer. Quantitative 5'-RACE with molecular barcodes was the method used to prepare the TCR beta libraries. The paper's data handling went like this. To identify disease-linked TCR variants, a new computational method was used, one built on a probabilistic model of VDJ rearrangement. TCRdb ran its own pipeline on the public reads, namely fastp trimming at Q25 and MiXCR clone calling, and kept in-frame beta chains. Every CDR3 protein is listed once, alongside the most common genes and DNA of its rows. The authors' filters were not applied to this entry. The sample table shows a few hundred thousand distinct CDR3 sequences, and more than 15% are seen once. The top ten clones comprise 0.85% to 1.3% of the sample.

Compared with germline, V lacks 5 bases and J lacks 6 bases; bases without a gene match: 8. The CDR3 runs 14 residues from the cysteine to the phenylalanine. The DNA shown is the 42-base CDR3, in frame from base 1. CDR1 is given as SNHLY and CDR2 as FYNNEI, both from the germline V gene. In this chain, TRBV2 is recombined with TRBJ2-7; 9 central nucleotides agree with TRBD1. The TCR was taken from a male donor with ankylosing spondylitis. Sequencing input: blood, either unsorted or a sorted T cell fraction (not recorded which). CDR3 sequence: CASSPGQGLLEQYF. The sequence in DNA is TGTGCCAGCAGTCCGGGACAGGGCCTGCTCGAGCAGTACTTC.